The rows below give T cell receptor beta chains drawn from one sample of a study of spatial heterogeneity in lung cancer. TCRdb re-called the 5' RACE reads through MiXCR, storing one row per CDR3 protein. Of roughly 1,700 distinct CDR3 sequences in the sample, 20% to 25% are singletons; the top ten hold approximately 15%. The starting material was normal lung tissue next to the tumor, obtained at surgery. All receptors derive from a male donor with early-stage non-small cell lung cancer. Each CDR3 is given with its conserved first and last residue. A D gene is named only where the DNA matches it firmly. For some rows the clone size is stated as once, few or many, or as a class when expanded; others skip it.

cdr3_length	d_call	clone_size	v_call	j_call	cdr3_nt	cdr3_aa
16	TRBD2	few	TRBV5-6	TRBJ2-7	TGTGCCAGCAGCCCCGGGACTAGCGGGAACTCCTACGAGCAGTACTTC	CASSPGTSGNSYEQYF
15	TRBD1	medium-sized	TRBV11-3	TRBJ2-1	TGTGCCAGCAGCCCCAGGGGGTCTTTCCACAATGAGCAGTTCTTC	CASSPRGSFHNEQFF
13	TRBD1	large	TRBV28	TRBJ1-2	TGTGCCAGCAGTCTCAGGGGGCCCTATGGCTACACCTTC	CASSLRGPYGYTF
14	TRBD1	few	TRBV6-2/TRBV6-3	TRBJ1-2	TGTGCCAGCAGTTACGTCCAGGGGGCAATCGGCTACACCTTC	CASSYVQGAIGYTF
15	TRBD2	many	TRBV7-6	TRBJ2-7	TGTGCCAGCAGCCCTGGGACTAGCGGGGTCTACGAGCAGTACTTC	CASSPGTSGVYEQYF
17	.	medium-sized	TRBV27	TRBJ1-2	TGTGCCAGCAGTTTCAAAAGGGATGGGGTTTCTAACTATGGCTACACCTTC	CASSFKRDGVSNYGYTF
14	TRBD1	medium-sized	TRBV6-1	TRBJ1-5	TGTGCCAGCGGGGGGACAGCCGGAGGAGGGCCCCAGCATTTT	CASGGTAGGGPQHF
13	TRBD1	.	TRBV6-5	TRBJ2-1	TGTGCCAGCAGTAAAGGGACAGCCAATGAGCAGTTCTTC	CASSKGTANEQFF
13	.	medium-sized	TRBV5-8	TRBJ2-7	TGTGCCAGCAGATTCAGGGGAACCTACGAGCAGTACTTC	CASRFRGTYEQYF
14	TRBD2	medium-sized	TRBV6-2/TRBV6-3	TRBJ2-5	TGTGCCAGCAGTTCCCTAGCGGGGGAGGAGACCCAGTACTTC	CASSSLAGEETQYF
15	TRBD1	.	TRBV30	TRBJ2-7	TGTGCCTGGAACCCCGGGACAGGGAACTCCTACGAGCAGTACTTC	CAWNPGTGNSYEQYF
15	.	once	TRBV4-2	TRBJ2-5	TGTGCCAGCAGCCAAGCGGGGGGCAGGCAAGAGACCCAGTACTTC	CASSQAGGRQETQYF
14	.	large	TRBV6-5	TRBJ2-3	TGTGCCAGCAGCGGGACCCCGAGGGCAGATACGCAGTATTTT	CASSGTPRADTQYF
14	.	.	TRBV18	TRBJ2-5	TGTGCCAGCTCACTACCGTCAGGGACGGAGACCCAGTACTTC	CASSLPSGTETQYF
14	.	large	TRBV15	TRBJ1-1	TGTGCCACCAGCGGAATTACAACGAACACTGAAGCTTTCTTT	CATSGITTNTEAFF
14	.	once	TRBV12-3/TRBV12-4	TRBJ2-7	TGTGCCAGCAGTTTTCAGGGTTTCTCCTACGAGCAGTACTTC	CASSFQGFSYEQYF
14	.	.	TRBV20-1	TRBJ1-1	TGCAGTGTCTCGGACCCTACCTCGAACACTGAAGCTTTCTTT	CSVSDPTSNTEAFF
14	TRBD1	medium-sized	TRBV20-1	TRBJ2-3	TGCAGTGCTAGTCGGACAGGGGACACAGATACGCAGTATTTT	CSASRTGDTDTQYF
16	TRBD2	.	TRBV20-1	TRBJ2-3	TGCAGTGCTAGGAGGGGAACTAGCGGGAGAAAAGATACGCAGTACTTT	CSARRGTSGRKDTQYF
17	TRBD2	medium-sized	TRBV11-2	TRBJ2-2	TGTGCCAGCAGCCCCCGCCCTAGCGGGGCCATCACCGGGGAGCTGTTTTTT	CASSPRPSGAITGELFF
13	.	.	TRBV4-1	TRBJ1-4	TGCGCCAGCAGCCCGACAACTAATGAAAAACTGTTTTTT	CASSPTTNEKLFF
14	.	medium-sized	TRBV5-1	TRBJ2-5	TGCGCCAGCAGCTTGATCAGGGCTGGAGAGACCCAGTACTTC	CASSLIRAGETQYF
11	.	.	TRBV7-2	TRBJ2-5	TGTGCCAGCAGCTTAAAGGAGACCCAGTACTTC	CASSLKETQYF
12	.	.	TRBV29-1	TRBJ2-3	TGCAGTGGGGGGAAGGGAACAGATACGCAGTATTTT	CSGGKGTDTQYF
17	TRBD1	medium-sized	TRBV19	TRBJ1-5	TGTGCCAGTAGCTCCGGCTGGGGCAGGGGGACGTGGCAGCCCCAGCATTTT	CASSSGWGRGTWQPQHF
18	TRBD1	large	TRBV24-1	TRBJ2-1	TGTGCCACCAGTGACCATTATCCCGGGACAGGGAAGGTCAATGAGCAGTTCTTC	CATSDHYPGTGKVNEQFF
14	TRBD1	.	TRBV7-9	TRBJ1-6	TGTGCCAGCAGCCCAGGGGGCCGGAATTCACCCCTCCACTTT	CASSPGGRNSPLHF
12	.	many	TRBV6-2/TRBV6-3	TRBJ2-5	TGTGCCACCTCAGGACATGAAGAGACCCAGTACTTC	CATSGHEETQYF
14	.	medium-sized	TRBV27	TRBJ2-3	TGTGCCAGCAGTTTAGGTGGGGCAACAGATACGCAGTATTTT	CASSLGGATDTQYF
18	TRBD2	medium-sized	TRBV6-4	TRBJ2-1	TGTGCCAGCAGTGAAAGGGGAGAGGGACTAGCGGGATATAATGAGCAGTTCTTC	CASSERGEGLAGYNEQFF
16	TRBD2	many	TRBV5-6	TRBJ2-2	TGTGCCAGCAGCTTGGTCGGAAGGGAGGGAGCCGGGGAGCTGTTTTTT	CASSLVGREGAGELFF
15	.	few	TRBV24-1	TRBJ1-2	TGTGCCACCAGGGAGGCATGGATCAGGGACTATGGCTACACCTTC	CATREAWIRDYGYTF
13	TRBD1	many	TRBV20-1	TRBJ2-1	TGCAGTGCTAGGAGACAGGGGGTAAATGAGCAGTTCTTC	CSARRQGVNEQFF
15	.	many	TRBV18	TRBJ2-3	TGTGCCAGCTCCCGTTCAAAGCCCCCCACAGATACGCAGTATTTT	CASSRSKPPTDTQYF
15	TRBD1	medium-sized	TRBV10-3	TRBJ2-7	TGTGCCATCAGTGGACCCCCCAGGGGGCGATACGAGCAGTACTTC	CAISGPPRGRYEQYF
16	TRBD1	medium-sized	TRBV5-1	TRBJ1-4	TGCGCCAGCAGCTTGGCCGACGGCAGGGGGAACGAAAAACTGTTTTTT	CASSLADGRGNEKLFF
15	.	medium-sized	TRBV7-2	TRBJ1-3	TGTGCCAGCAGCCCCGGGGGCGGCTCTGGAAACACCATATATTTT	CASSPGGGSGNTIYF
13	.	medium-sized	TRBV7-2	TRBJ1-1	TGTGCCAGCAGACGGGAGATGAACACTGAAGCTTTCTTT	CASRREMNTEAFF
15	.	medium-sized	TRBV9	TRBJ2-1	TGTGCCAGCAGCGTAGGTCGGGGGACCTACAATGAGCAGTTCTTC	CASSVGRGTYNEQFF
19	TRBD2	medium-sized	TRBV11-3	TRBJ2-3	TGTGCCAGCAGCTTAAATCCCACTGGCGGAGCTAGCGGGGAAGATACGCAGTATTTT	CASSLNPTGGASGEDTQYF
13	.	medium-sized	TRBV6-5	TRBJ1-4	TGTGCCAGCAGTACAGCGCTTGTTAAAAAACTGTTTTTT	CASSTALVKKLFF
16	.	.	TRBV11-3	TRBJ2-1	TGTGCCAGCAGCTTAGTTCAGGGCCATCCCTACAATGAGCAGTTCTTC	CASSLVQGHPYNEQFF
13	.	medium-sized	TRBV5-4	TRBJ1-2	TGTGCCAGCAGCTTGCCTCCTAACTATGGCTACACCTTC	CASSLPPNYGYTF